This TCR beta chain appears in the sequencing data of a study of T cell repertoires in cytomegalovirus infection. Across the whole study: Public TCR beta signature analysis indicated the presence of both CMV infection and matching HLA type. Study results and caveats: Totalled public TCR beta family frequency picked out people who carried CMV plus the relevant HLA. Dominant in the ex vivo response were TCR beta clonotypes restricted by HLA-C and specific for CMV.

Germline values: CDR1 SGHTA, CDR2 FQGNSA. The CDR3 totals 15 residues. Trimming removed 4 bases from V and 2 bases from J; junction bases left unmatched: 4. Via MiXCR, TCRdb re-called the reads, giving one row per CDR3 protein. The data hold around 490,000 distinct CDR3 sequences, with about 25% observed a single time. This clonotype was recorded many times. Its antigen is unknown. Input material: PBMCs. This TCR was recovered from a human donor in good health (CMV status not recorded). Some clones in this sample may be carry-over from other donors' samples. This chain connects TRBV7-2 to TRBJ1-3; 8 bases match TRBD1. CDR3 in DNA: TGTGCCAGCAGCTGGACAGGGCAAACTGGAAACACCATATATTTT. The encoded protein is CASSWTGQTGNTIYF.